A single TCR beta chain is shown here with its context. Its antigen is not known. This CDR3 is missing its conserved last phenylalanine or tryptophan, likely due to a read error. Per-sample yields of isolated PBMCs were at least 6 million. The data derive from a study of blood T cells in healthy people across ages. As for the study in general: Through template switching, about one barcoded beta molecule was captured per two T cells, as measured in model experiments. The study's findings and limits: Any changes in expanded clonotypes were possibly confounded, as donor CMV status remained unknown.

A sample-barcoded 5' primer and a J-beta primer mix were used in a second PCR of roughly 7 to 11 cycles. Individual samples furnished no less than 2.5 million CDR3-containing paired-end reads apiece. Using its own MiXCR run on the 5' RACE reads, TCRdb lists one record per CDR3 protein. The table lists just under 900,000 distinct CDR3 sequences, about 28% of them singletons. Trimming pared 0 bases from V and 4 bases from J, leaving 11 bases between. Germline loops: CDR1 MNHEY, CDR2 SVGEGT. This CDR3 is 15 amino acids long. The chain joins TRBV6-2 or TRBV6-3 to TRBJ2-3; tentative D call: TRBD1 (5 bases). The TCR sequence derives from a woman older than 75 in good health. Sequences were obtained from blood. The CDR3 sequence is CASSYSIKGADTQYC. In DNA form, the CDR3 reads TGTGCCAGCAGTTACTCGATAAAAGGGGCAGATACGCAGTATTGT.